This T cell receptor (beta chain) was sequenced for a study of regulatory T cells in long-lasting Graves disease. Turning to the study itself: Graves' cases, newly diagnosed, had used antithyroid drugs under 3 months.

Points on this clonotype: The antigen remains undetermined.

Time point meaning: newly diagnosed GD, antithyroid drugs for less than 3 months. Extracted PBMC RNA gave rise to the TCR library. Blood from the periphery, approximately 8.6 milliliters in all, was drawn into EDTA tubes. iRepertoire HTBI primers and Arm-PCR of CDR3 regions built TCR beta libraries. MiXCR, applied by TCRdb to the multiplex PCR reads, yields one record per CDR3 protein. The profile shows approximately 300,000 distinct CDR3 sequences, 15% to 20% of them singletons. Study-level results: Sample size, which was small, may have reduced accuracy.

The receptor was isolated from a female donor with Graves disease. The sequenced sample was peripheral blood mononuclear cells (PBMCs), obtained at new diagnosis, from a patient treated with antithyroid drugs.

CDR3 sequence: CASSIEGTNYGYTF. CDR3 sequence (DNA): TGTGCCAGCAGTATTGAGGGTACAAACTATGGCTACACCTTC. The genes are TRBV2 and TRBJ1-2; no clear D. This CDR3 spans 14 amino acids. V lost 5 bases and J lost 2, with 12 bases in between. CDR1 is SNHLY and CDR2 is FYNNEI in the germline V gene.